Listed here are 5 T cell receptor beta chains from one sample, sequenced in a study of cytomegalovirus exposure and HLA in healthy donors. This PCR relied on a set of 60 Vbeta primers and 13 Jbeta primers. Produced via immunoSEQ multiplex PCR; TCRdb's table is partial and in-frame only. This sample carries 80,000 to 100,000 clones, 81% of them seen once, and the ten largest clones take under 5.5%. Sequences were obtained from PBMCs. The receptors were gathered from a man aged 35 to 55 in good health and CMV-seropositive.

J is TRBJ1-4 and V is TRBV18; D is undetermined. Trimming took off 3 bases at V and 8 bases at J, with 10 bases between the two ends. The germline V gene has CDR1 KGHSH and CDR2 LQKENI. This CDR3 has 13 amino acids. The CDR3 DNA reads as TGTGCCAGCTCACCCGGAGTGAGAGAAAAACTGTTTTTT. Its protein product is CASSPGVREKLFF.

The J gene is TRBJ2-2, the V gene TRBV7-8; no clear D. V shed 2 bases and J shed 3 bases, with 13 bases lying between them. CDR3 length: 16 amino acids. Germline V gives CDR1 SGHVS, CDR2 FQNEAQ. The chain's CDR3 is CASSLRGQVDTGELFF. The CDR3 DNA sequence: TGTGCCAGCAGCTTAAGAGGCCAAGTGGACACCGGGGAGCTGTTTTTT.

This clone was detected once. This rearrangement joins TRBV30 to TRBJ2-7; the D is unclear. The CDR3 consists of 12 residues. V lost 0 bases and J lost 2, with 5 bases in between. From germline, CDR1 is GTSNPN and CDR2 SVGIG (reference sequence). The CDR3 sequence: CAWSVQTYEQYF. Here the CDR3 DNA reads TGTGCCTGGAGTGTACAGACCTACGAGCAGTACTTC.

The V gene is TRBV6-5, the J gene TRBJ1-6, with D perhaps matching TRBD1 (5 bases). V was shortened by 5 bases and J by 14 bases, with 16 bases between the two germline ends. The CDR3 sequence is 13 residues long. Germline values: CDR1 MNHEY, CDR2 SVGAGI. CDR3 sequence (DNA): TGTGCCAGCAGTAACGGACGGGGGTGGGCCCTCCACTTT. Translated, it gives CASSNGRGWALHF.

The chain joins TRBV10-2 to TRBJ2-4, with D tentatively TRBD1 (5 bases). The germline V gene has CDR1 WSHSY and CDR2 SAAADI. Trimming took off 6 bases at V and 12 bases at J, with 12 bases between the two ends. The CDR3 runs to 11 residues. The CDR3 DNA reads TGCGCCAGCAGCCGAATCGACAGTCAGTACTTC. Translation: CASSRIDSQYF.